A selection of T cell receptor beta chains follows, all from one sample in a study of blood T cell repertoires in COVID-19. Clones were read by immunoSEQ multiplex PCR, and TCRdb kept only the in-frame ones, dropping some. The data contain some 150,000 clones, 70% to 80% of them singletons. Specimen: peripheral blood. Receptors were obtained from a woman aged 45-59 years with active or convalescent COVID-19. The CDR3 runs from the conserved cysteine through the conserved F or W. The order of the fields is D gene, V gene, J gene, clone size, CDR3 protein, CDR3 DNA. A D gene is named only where the DNA matches it firmly. Clone size is stated in some rows and not others, as once, few, many or a class when expanded.

D gene: TRBD2
V gene: TRBV5-1
J gene: TRBJ2-1
clone size: few
CDR3 protein: CASSYPSGGDYGEQFF
CDR3 DNA: TGCGCCAGCAGCTATCCTAGCGGGGGGGATTATGGTGAGCAGTTCTTC

D gene: TRBD2
V gene: TRBV5-4
J gene: TRBJ2-1
clone size: .
CDR3 protein: CASSPFSGGAENEQFF
CDR3 DNA: TGTGCCAGCAGCCCTTTTAGCGGGGGGGCGGAGAATGAGCAGTTCTTC

D gene: .
V gene: TRBV18
J gene: TRBJ1-1
clone size: .
CDR3 protein: CASATKTGNTEAFF
CDR3 DNA: TGTGCCAGCGCTACCAAAACAGGGAACACTGAAGCTTTCTTT

D gene: TRBD1
V gene: TRBV18
J gene: TRBJ1-6
clone size: .
CDR3 protein: CASSPQTGVNSPLHF
CDR3 DNA: TGTGCCAGCTCACCTCAGACAGGGGTAAATTCACCCCTCCACTTT

D gene: TRBD2
V gene: TRBV5-1
J gene: TRBJ2-3
clone size: .
CDR3 protein: CASSSLETSGPTDTQYF
CDR3 DNA: TGCGCCAGCAGCTCCCTGGAAACTAGCGGGCCCACAGATACGCAGTATTTT

D gene: .
V gene: TRBV2
J gene: TRBJ2-1
clone size: .
CDR3 protein: CASSGSSYNEQFF
CDR3 DNA: TGTGCCAGCAGCGGGAGCTCCTACAATGAGCAGTTCTTC

D gene: .
V gene: TRBV5-4
J gene: TRBJ2-7
clone size: .
CDR3 protein: CASSLKSSYEQYF
CDR3 DNA: TGTGCCAGCAGCTTGAAGAGCTCCTACGAGCAGTACTTC

D gene: TRBD2
V gene: TRBV5-1
J gene: TRBJ2-7
clone size: .
CDR3 protein: CASSFPGGSYEQYF
CDR3 DNA: TGCGCCAGCAGCTTCCCGGGGGGGTCCTACGAGCAGTACTTC

D gene: .
V gene: TRBV2
J gene: TRBJ1-6
clone size: .
CDR3 protein: CATSREARGSPLHF
CDR3 DNA: TGTGCCACCTCTCGGGAGGCCAGGGGATCACCCCTCCACTTT

D gene: TRBD2
V gene: TRBV7-3
J gene: TRBJ2-2
clone size: .
CDR3 protein: CASSLNPAGGSHIGTGELFF
CDR3 DNA: TGTGCCAGCAGCTTAAACCCAGCGGGGGGATCACATATAGGCACCGGGGAGCTGTTTTTT

D gene: .
V gene: TRBV7-2
J gene: TRBJ1-6
clone size: .
CDR3 protein: CASSLVRNFNSPLHF
CDR3 DNA: TGTGCCAGCAGCTTAGTGAGGAATTTTAATTCACCCCTCCACTTT

D gene: .
V gene: TRBV11-2
J gene: TRBJ2-1
clone size: .
CDR3 protein: CASRITNEQFF
CDR3 DNA: TGTGCCAGCAGGATCACAAATGAGCAGTTCTTC

D gene: TRBD1
V gene: TRBV9
J gene: TRBJ2-5
clone size: once
CDR3 protein: CASSVWDSGETQYF
CDR3 DNA: TGTGCCAGCAGCGTATGGGACAGTGGGGAGACCCAGTACTTC

D gene: .
V gene: TRBV24-1
J gene: TRBJ2-1
clone size: .
CDR3 protein: CATSDRVASSYNEQFF
CDR3 DNA: TGTGCCACCAGTGACAGGGTCGCGAGCTCCTACAATGAGCAGTTCTTC

D gene: TRBD1
V gene: TRBV24-1
J gene: TRBJ2-3
clone size: .
CDR3 protein: CATSDPTGASTDTQYF
CDR3 DNA: TGTGCCACCAGTGACCCGACAGGGGCGTCCACAGATACGCAGTATTTT

D gene: .
V gene: TRBV5-5
J gene: TRBJ1-5
clone size: .
CDR3 protein: CASSQGTDQPQHF
CDR3 DNA: TGTGCCAGCAGCCAGGGGACGGATCAGCCCCAGCATTTT